The 20 T cell receptor beta chains listed next were all sequenced from one sample in a study of shared clonotypes between healthy human individuals. Using immunoSEQ multiplex PCR, the repertoire was profiled, and TCRdb retains in-frame clones only, with some absent. The sample comprises 450,000 to 650,000 clones, roughly 79% of which are singletons, and 9.5% to 15% rests with the top ten. Sequencing was carried out using PBMCs. The receptors derive from a woman aged 35 to 49 in good health. Some clones in this sample may be carry-over from other donors' samples.

CDR3 loop: CASSLYSRGIRAYNEQFF. CDR3 in DNA: TGTGCCAGCAGCTTGTATTCTAGGGGCATCCGGGCTTACAATGAGCAGTTCTTC. The chain recombines TRBV7-9 with TRBJ2-1, with a tentative D call TRBD1 (5 bases). Germline CDR1 SEHNR, CDR2 FQNEAQ (reference sequence). Trimming pared 3 bases from V and 4 bases from J, leaving 22 bases between. The length of the CDR3 is 18 residues.

V gene TRBV6-1 combines with J gene TRBJ2-6; D tentatively fits TRBD1 or TRBD2 (5 bases each). With 6 bases removed from V and 1 base from J, the gap between germline ends came to 10 bases. Germline assignment: CDR1 MNHNS and CDR2 SASEGT. The CDR3 contains 15 residues. CDR3 in amino acids: CASSPEGSGANVLTF. The CDR3, as DNA: TGTGCCAGCAGCCCCGAGGGGTCTGGGGCCAACGTCCTGACTTTC.

This clone was found once. The chain joins TRBV28 to TRBJ2-1, with D unclear. Deletions cut 3 bases from V and 6 bases from J, with 6 bases between. This CDR3 comprises 12 residues. Germline assignment: CDR1 MDHEN and CDR2 SYDVKM. CDR3 in DNA: TGTGCCAGCAGTTTGGGATCCAATGAGCAGTTCTTC. The encoded protein is CASSLGSNEQFF. The whole variable domain, filled in from reference TRBV28 and TRBJ2-1, reads DVKVTQSSRYLVKRTGEKVFLECVQDMDHENMFWYRQDPGLGLRLIYFSYDVKMKEKGDIPEGYSVSREKKERFSLILESASTNQTSMYLCASSLGSNEQFFGPGTRLTVL.

The chain is built from TRBV28 and TRBJ2-7; tentative D call: TRBD2 (6 bases). The V end lost 5 bases, the J end lost 5 bases, and 19 bases lay between the germline ends. The CDR3 consists of 15 residues. CDR1 and CDR2 (germline): MDHEN, SYDVKM. This chain's CDR3 is CASSPLGPAGDEQYF. The CDR3, as DNA: TGTGCCAGCAGTCCACTGGGACCAGCGGGCGACGAGCAGTACTTC.

This clone was seen a single time. The V gene is TRBV25-1, the J gene TRBJ2-1; 7 bases map to TRBD2. Trimming cost V 5 bases and J 5 bases; bases outside gene matches: 6. In germline, CDR1 is MGHDK, CDR2 SYGVNS. The CDR3 covers 14 residues. CDR3 amino acids: CASSTREKNNEQFF. The CDR3 bases are TGTGCCAGCAGTACGCGGGAGAAAAACAATGAGCAGTTCTTC. Drawing the rest from reference TRBV25-1 and TRBJ2-1, the complete variable domain is EADIYQTPRYLVIGTGKKITLECSQTMGHDKMYWYQQDPGMELHLIHYSYGVNSTEKGDLSSESTVSRIRTEHFPLTLESARPSHTSQYLCASSTREKNNEQFFGPGTRLTVL.

About this clone: This same CDR3 is encoded by further DNA sequences in the sample. The chain joins TRBV7-3 to TRBJ2-1; the D gene could be TRBD1 or TRBD2 (5 bases each). CDR3 length equals 15 residues. The V end was cut by 2 bases, the J end by 2 bases, with 10 bases between. The V gene's germline CDR1 is SGHTA and CDR2 FQGTGA. CDR3 sequence (DNA): TGTGCCAGCAGCTTACGGGGCGGCACCTACAATGAGCAGTTCTTC. It encodes CASSLRGGTYNEQFF.

This clone was picked up many times. The V call is TRBV10-2, the J call TRBJ1-5; no clear D gene. Germline V gene data show CDR1 as WSHSY and CDR2 as SAAADI. V gave up 1 base and J gave up 4 bases, with 5 bases separating them. The CDR3 has 13 residues. CDR3 protein: CASSEWLNQPQHF. In DNA form, the CDR3 reads TGCGCCAGCAGTGAGTGGTTAAATCAGCCCCAGCATTTT.

This clone was observed a handful of times. CDR3 sequence reads: CASSDATPSALAYEQYF. CDR3 bases: TGTGCCAGCAGTGACGCCACCCCTAGCGCCTTAGCCTACGAGCAGTACTTC. The gene calls are TRBV6-4 and TRBJ2-7, with D possibly being TRBD2 (6 bases). The CDR3 has 17 residues. Germline V gene data show CDR1 as MRHNA and CDR2 as SNTAGT. Trimming took off 2 bases at V and 2 bases at J, with 19 bases between the two ends.

For this clone: This probably arose from a read error, given a far larger clone one base away. The chain couples TRBV30 to TRBJ1-5; D not certain. Germline CDR1 reads GTSNPN; CDR2 reads SVGIG (reference sequence). The CDR3 loop spans 16 amino acids. The germline V and J ends were trimmed by 1 base and 7 bases, with 20 bases remaining between them. This CDR3 reads CAWSGGGWQENQPQHF. The CDR3 nucleotides are TGTGCCTGGAGTGGCGGCGGGTGGCAGGAGAACCAGCCCCAGCATTTT.

In the case of this clone: A single base is all that separates this from a far larger clone, so a read error is likely. The sample carries other DNA sequences with the same CDR3. The rearrangement links TRBV6-1 to TRBJ1-1, with D tentatively TRBD1 (6 bases). Trimming removed 1 base at V and 3 bases at J, with 12 bases between. This CDR3 spans 15 amino acids. In germline, CDR1 is MNHNS, CDR2 SASEGT. The CDR3 DNA reads TGTGCCAGCAGTGAAGAGGTGGGGGCTTACACTGAAGCTTTCTTT. It is translated as CASSEEVGAYTEAFF.

The chain is built from TRBV18 and TRBJ2-7; TRBD1 matches 8 bases. V shed 1 base and J 6 bases; nucleotides not matched to a gene: 5. The CDR3 consists of 14 residues. Germline assignment: CDR1 KGHSH and CDR2 LQKENI. The CDR3 spells CASSPRVTGVEQYF. The CDR3 DNA reads TGTGCCAGCTCACCACGCGTGACAGGGGTCGAGCAGTACTTC.

The V call is TRBV7-3, the J call TRBJ1-1, with D perhaps TRBD1 (5 bases). CDR3 length: 14 residues. CDR1 is SGHTA and CDR2 is FQGTGA in the germline V gene. The V and J ends lost 2 bases and 1 base respectively, with 8 bases between them. CDR3 sequence: CASSLGAANTEAFF. CDR3 sequence (DNA): TGTGCCAGCAGCTTAGGGGCGGCGAACACTGAAGCTTTCTTT.

The chain recombines TRBV27 with TRBJ2-7; D unclear. CDR3 length: 14 amino acids. V lost 4 bases, J lost 0 bases, and 10 bases lay in between. CDR1 is MNHEY and CDR2 is SMNVEV in the germline V gene (reference sequence). CDR3 sequence: CASSWLSSSYEQYF. DNA for the CDR3: TGTGCCAGCAGTTGGTTATCTAGCTCCTACGAGCAGTACTTC.

As for this clone: Other nucleotide sequences in the sample specify the same CDR3. The rearrangement links TRBV27 to TRBJ1-4; a possible D gene is TRBD1 (5 bases). The V end was cut by 6 bases, the J end by 13 bases, with 18 bases between. Germline values: CDR1 MNHEY, CDR2 SMNVEV (reference sequence). The CDR3 runs 13 residues. CDR3 nucleotides: TGTGCCAGCAGCCTATCGACGGGGACCCTACTGTTTTTT. Its protein product is CASSLSTGTLLFF.

CDR3 DNA: TGTGCCAGCAGTGAAGTGACCGAGCAGTACTTC. As protein: CASSEVTEQYF. The genes are TRBV11-3 and TRBJ2-7; D not certain. V was trimmed by 6 bases and J by 6 bases, leaving 9 bases between them. CDR3 length: 11 amino acids. Germline V gene data show CDR1 as SGHNT and CDR2 as YENEEA.

The V call is TRBV28, the J call TRBJ2-5; a possible D gene is TRBD2 (7 bases). V dropped 7 bases and J dropped 5 bases, with 17 bases sitting between them. Germline V gene data show CDR1 as MDHEN and CDR2 as SYDVKM. CDR3 length equals 14 residues. The CDR3 sequence: CASTWGGRGETQYF. In nucleotides, the CDR3 is TGTGCCAGCACCTGGGGGGGGCGCGGGGAGACCCAGTACTTC.

This chain uses TRBV12-2 with TRBJ2-7; the D call in the table, TRBD2, was not verified against the DNA. TRBV12-2 counts as a pseudogene. This CDR3 is built from 16 residues. The CDR3 spells CASPLFLLAGILEQYF. CDR3 DNA sequence: TGTGCAAGTCCCCTTTTCTTACTAGCGGGGATATTGGAGCAGTACTTC.

This rearrangement joins TRBV28 to TRBJ2-7, with 9 bases identical to TRBD2. Germline CDR1 and CDR2: MDHEN and SYDVKM. This CDR3 contains 14 residues. Trimming removed 5 bases from V and 2 bases from J; junction bases left unmatched: 4. DNA of the CDR3: TGTGCCAGCAGTAGACTAGCGGAGACCTACGAGCAGTACTTC. The encoded protein is CASSRLAETYEQYF.

This chain uses TRBV5-4 with TRBJ1-6, with TRBD1 matching over 8 bases. The CDR3 consists of 17 residues. Per the germline V gene, CDR1 is SGHNT and CDR2 is YYREEE (reference sequence). The J segment lost 0 bases and the V segment lost 2 bases, leaving 4 bases of the junction unmatched. CDR3 bases: TGTGCCAGCAGCTTCGGAACAGGGGGCTCCTATAATTCACCCCTCCACTTT. It is translated as CASSFGTGGSYNSPLHF.

The sample holds a few counts of this clone. The V gene is TRBV15, the J gene TRBJ2-7; TRBD1 might be the D (5 bases). In germline, CDR1 is LNHNV, CDR2 YYDKDF (reference sequence). Trimming stripped 1 base from V and 3 bases from J, with 13 bases between. The CDR3 contains 15 residues. In nucleotides, the CDR3 is TGTGCCACCAGCAGAGCTAGAGACAGCCACTACGAGCAGTACTTC. The encoded protein is CATSRARDSHYEQYF.